The 25 T cell receptor beta chains in this list originate from one sample, sequenced in a study of CD8+ T cells in alopecia areata. Combined cutaneous lymph node cells underwent sorting by CD4, CD8alpha, NKG2D, NKG2ACE and additional markers. Extracted RNA was reverse transcribed, and the resulting cDNA served as sequencing template. Generated by immunoSEQ multiplex PCR, the TCRdb table keeps only in-frame clones and is missing some. The sample counts more than 250,000 clones, none seen once; the ten largest own 1.2%. The source material was CD4+ T cells sorted from a lymph node. All receptors derive from a C3H/HeJ mouse with alopecia areata. MHC haplotype here: H2-k.

This clone turned up a few times. Mouse gene names and germline throughout. The read finishes 4 residues shy of the CDR3 end, and the germline J gene is used to complete it. The J gene is TRBJ2-1, the V gene TRBV1; 11 bases are shared with TRBD2. Germline trimming cut 6 bases from V and 1 base from J; bases unmatched to any gene: 8. The CDR3 is 17 amino acids. From germline, CDR1 is NSQYPW and CDR2 LRSPGD (reference sequence). The CDR3 spells CTCSTHWGGGNYAEQFF. The DNA read from the CDR3 is TGCACCTGCAGCACACACTGGGGGGGCGGAAACTATGCT.

The table lists this clone with a few counts. Gene names and germline match the mouse. The observed sequence ends 4 residues before the CDR3 terminus, with the missing tail filled in from the germline J gene. This chain uses TRBV5 with TRBJ2-3, with D tentatively TRBD2 (7 bases). The CDR3 has 15 residues. Germline assignment: CDR1 LGHNA and CDR2 YNLKQL (reference sequence). V gave up 2 bases and J gave up 0 bases, with 9 bases separating them. CDR3 bases read: TGTGCCAGCAGCCAAAGGGGGGCTAGTGCAGAA. This encodes CASSQRGASAE. The whole CDR3 protein reads CASSQRGASAETLYF.

On this clone: All gene names here are mouse names. With the read ending 4 residues before the CDR3 end, the germline J gene is used to fill in that end. This same CDR3 is encoded by further DNA sequences in the sample. The chain carries TRBV1 and TRBJ2-7; 12 bases agree with TRBD1. Germline V gene sequence: CDR1 NSQYPW, CDR2 LRSPGD (reference sequence). This CDR3 comprises 14 residues. The CDR3 bases that were read are TGCACCTGCAGTGGTGGGACAGGGGGCAAT. This codes for CTCSGGTGGN. The entire CDR3 is CTCSGGTGGNEQYF.

This clone turned up a few times. These gene names are mouse names. Read sequence stops 4 residues before the CDR3 end, and the germline J gene provides the missing end. Other nucleotide sequences in the sample specify the same CDR3. This chain links TRBV19 with TRBJ2-1; 13 bases agree with TRBD2. Germline trimming cut 4 bases from V and 3 bases from J; bases unmatched to any gene: 1. Looked up from germline, CDR1 is FNHDT and CDR2 is SITEND (reference sequence). This CDR3 is 15 amino acids long. The CDR3 bases that were read are TGTGCCAGCAGTCGGGACTGGGGGGGCTATGCT. Translated: CASSRDWGGYA. The entire CDR3 is CASSRDWGGYAEQFF.

With respect to this clone: These gene names are mouse names. The CDR3 end lies 4 residues beyond the end of the read and is filled in from the germline J gene. The rearrangement uses TRBV13-1 and TRBJ1-2, with 9 nucleotides matching TRBD1. V shed 5 bases, J shed 3 bases, and the junction held 2 bases outside the gene matches. Germline CDR1 and CDR2: NSHNY and SYGAGN. CDR3 size: 13 residues. The part of the CDR3 DNA that was read is TGTGCCAGCAGCACAGGGGGCCACTCC. This translates into CASSTGGHS. The complete CDR3 sequence is CASSTGGHSDYTF.

As concerns this clone: Gene names and germline refer to mouse. The missing CDR3 end, 4 residues past where the read stops, is filled in from the germline J gene. The chain has TRBV19 and TRBJ2-2; D is possibly TRBD1 (5 bases). V was cut by 7 bases and J by 0 bases, with 10 bases left in between. This CDR3 is built from 14 residues. Looked up from germline, CDR1 is FNHDT and CDR2 is SITEND (reference sequence). The CDR3 here is CASRRGSNTGQLYF. The covered CDR3 bases are TGTGCCAGCCGAAGGGGTTCAAACACCGGG.

This clone has just a few counts. The germline and genes are mouse ones. The read stops 4 residues short of the end of the CDR3; the missing end is completed from the germline J gene. This chain uses TRBV1 with TRBJ2-2, with D perhaps TRBD1 (7 bases). Germline lookup yields CDR1 NSQYPW and CDR2 LRSPGD (reference sequence). The CDR3 has 14 residues. Deletions cut 4 bases from V and 3 bases from J, with 9 bases between. CDR3 DNA, as far as it was read: TGCACCTGCAGTGTCAGGGGGGACACCGGG. Translation gives CTCSVRGDTG. The CDR3 in full is CTCSVRGDTGQLYF.

Note on this clone: Mouse gene names apply. The read halts 4 residues ahead of the CDR3 end, with the missing end drawn from the germline J gene. V gene TRBV13-3 combines with J gene TRBJ2-1, with 8 bases matching TRBD1. Per the germline V gene, CDR1 is NNHDY and CDR2 is SYVADS. This CDR3 is 14 amino acids long. The CDR3 protein is CASSAPGGRAEQFF. The CDR3 DNA, read in part, is TGTGCCAGCAGTGCCCCAGGGGGCAGGGCT.

Details on this clone: The gene names here belong to mouse. Read data end 4 residues before the CDR3 end; the end is taken from the germline J gene. The rearrangement links TRBV5 to TRBJ2-4, with 8 bases identical to TRBD1. Germline CDR1 reads LGHNA; CDR2 reads YNLKQL (reference sequence). The CDR3 is 15 residues long. Incomplete CDR3 DNA: TGTGCCAGCAGCCAAATCCGGGACAGGACAAAC. Amino acid sequence: CASSQIRDRTN. The CDR3 in full is CASSQIRDRTNTLYF.

This clone appeared a few times. Germline and genes here are mouse. The CDR3 end is not reached by the read, which stops 4 residues before it; the germline J gene fills it in. Other DNA sequences in the same sample also yield this CDR3. The chain uses TRBV5 and TRBJ2-2; 9 positions agree with TRBD2. Germline V gene sequence: CDR1 LGHNA, CDR2 YNLKQL (reference sequence). Unmatched junction bases numbered 1, after V lost 1 base and J lost 1 base. The CDR3 length is 16 residues. CDR3 residues: CASSQAGGVNTGQLYF. CDR3 DNA, as far as it was read: TGTGCCAGCAGCCAAGCTGGGGGGGTAAACACCGGG.

In the case of this clone: This clone may be a read error of a much larger clone one base away. Genes and germline come from the mouse. The read stops 3 residues short of the end of the CDR3; the missing end is completed from the germline J gene. This same CDR3 is encoded by further DNA sequences in the sample. This chain connects TRBV5 to TRBJ1-6; 7 nucleotides line up with TRBD1. TRBJ1-6 is an ORF, and what it does is uncertain. CDR3 length equals 14 residues. Germline V gene lookup returns CDR1 LGHNA and CDR2 YNLKQL (reference sequence). V dropped 3 bases and J dropped 4; count of bases not matched to a gene: 0. The DNA read from the CDR3 is TGTGCCAGCAGCCAGGGACAGTATAATTCGCCC. Translation gives CASSQGQYNSP. In full, the CDR3 reads CASSQGQYNSPLYF.

Concerning this clone: Gene and germline names: mouse. The read terminates 4 residues ahead of where the CDR3 ends, so the germline J gene completes it. The chain joins TRBV13-1 to TRBJ2-1; 7 bases align to TRBD1. The germline gives CDR1 NSHNY, CDR2 SYGAGN. The CDR3 is made up of 16 amino acids. V gave up 2 bases and J gave up 1 base; unmatched junction bases: 6. The CDR3 DNA, read in part, is TGTGCCAGCAGTGAAGCCGGGACAGCCAACTATGCT. The encoded protein is CASSEAGTANYA. The whole CDR3 protein is CASSEAGTANYAEQFF.

This clone was picked up many times. Mouse gene names apply. The CDR3 is cut off 4 residues early in the read; its end comes from the germline J gene. This chain links TRBV14 with TRBJ2-2; D is ambiguous. V lost 5 bases, J lost 1 base, and 12 bases lay in between. The CDR3 is 15 amino acids. Germline CDR1 reads SGHDT; CDR2 reads FRDEAV. CDR3 protein: CASSPSIINTGQLYF. The DNA read from the CDR3 is TGTGCCAGCAGCCCATCAATTATAAACACCGGG.

This clone came up many times. The genes and germline here are from mouse. The DNA ends 4 residues before the CDR3 does, and the rest of the CDR3 is filled in from the germline J gene. The V gene is TRBV14, the J gene TRBJ2-2; TRBD2 matches 8 bases. Germline values: CDR1 SGHDT, CDR2 FRDEAV. The CDR3 consists of 16 residues. V shed 5 bases and J 0 bases; nucleotides not matched to a gene: 6. The CDR3 spells CASSLSWGANTGQLYF. The sequenced part of the CDR3 DNA is TGTGCCAGCAGCCTTTCCTGGGGGGCAAACACCGGG.

This clone occurred a few times. Gene names are mouse gene names. The CDR3 end falls 4 residues outside the read, so it is completed with the germline J gene. The rearrangement uses TRBV19 and TRBJ2-7; 7 nucleotides match TRBD1. The CDR3 sequence is 12 residues long. CDR1 and CDR2 (germline): FNHDT, SITEND (reference sequence). CDR3 residues: CASSQDRYEQYF. Partial CDR3 DNA: TGTGCCAGCAGTCAGGACAGGTAT.

Regarding this clone: Genes here carry mouse names. The read falls 3 residues short of the CDR3 end, and the missing part is taken from the germline J gene. The chain couples TRBV13-3 to TRBJ1-6; 9 nucleotides match TRBD1. TRBJ1-6 is labeled an ORF, and its function is uncertain. Germline values: CDR1 NNHDY, CDR2 SYVADS. This CDR3 spans 15 amino acids. V lost 0 bases to trimming and J lost 10 bases; unmatched junction nucleotides: 5. The CDR3 bases that were read are TGTGCCAGCAGTGATGGGGACAGGGTTTGGTCGCCC. Its protein is CASSDGDRVWSP. The complete CDR3 reads CASSDGDRVWSPLYF.

This clone was found a few times. Mouse gene names and germline throughout. The sequence runs out 4 residues before the end of the CDR3; the remainder is reconstructed from the germline J gene. V and J are TRBV13-3 and TRBJ2-7, with TRBD1 matching 9 bases. Germline values: CDR1 NNHDY, CDR2 SYVADS. The CDR3 extends over 13 amino acids. The CDR3 here is CASSEDRGDEQYF. The part of the CDR3 DNA that was read is TGTGCCAGCAGTGAAGACAGGGGGGAT.

This clone showed up just a few times. The gene names here belong to mouse. Read data end 4 residues before the CDR3 end; the end is taken from the germline J gene. This specimen includes other DNA sequences encoding the same CDR3. V gene TRBV13-1 combines with J gene TRBJ2-4; TRBD1 agrees at 10 bases. V lost 4 bases, J lost 0 bases, and 2 bases stayed unmatched. CDR1 is NSHNY, CDR2 SYGAGN, per germline. The CDR3 has 15 residues. The sequenced part of the CDR3 DNA is TGTGCCAGCAGTCGGGACAGGGGAAGTCAAAAC. Protein sequence: CASSRDRGSQN. The full-length CDR3 reads as CASSRDRGSQNTLYF.

This clone came up a few times. Mouse names are used for the genes. This CDR3 is CASSLPGNTEVFF. The covered CDR3 bases are TGTGCTAGCAGTTTACCAGGAAACACA. J is TRBJ1-1 and V is TRBV29; D not certain. The read terminates 4 residues before the CDR3 end, so the remaining end is supplied by the germline J gene. The V gene's germline CDR1 is MSHET and CDR2 SYDVDS. CDR3 length: 13 amino acids. The V end lost 2 bases, the J end lost 1 base, and 5 bases lay between the germline ends.

About this clone: The gene names here belong to mouse. The sequence runs out 4 residues before the end of the CDR3; the remainder is reconstructed from the germline J gene. Additional DNA sequences in this sample encode the identical CDR3. The rearrangement joins TRBV13-3 to TRBJ2-5; TRBD1 agrees at 8 bases. The V gene's germline CDR1 is NNHDY and CDR2 SYVADS. This CDR3 comprises 13 residues. The part of the CDR3 DNA that was read is TGTGCCAGCAGTGAGAGGGACAGGGAC. Encoded protein: CASSERDRD. The whole CDR3 sequence is CASSERDRDTQYF.

As regards this clone: The genes are named according to mouse. The missing CDR3 end, 3 residues past where the read stops, is filled in from the germline J gene. This chain connects TRBV4 to TRBJ1-6; D not resolved. TRBJ1-6 falls under the ORF class, with uncertain function. Germline V gene data show CDR1 as LGHDT and CDR2 as YNNKQL (reference sequence). The CDR3 loop spans 14 amino acids. Trimming took off 5 bases at V and 3 bases at J, with 8 bases between the two ends. This CDR3 reads CASSPDNYNSPLYF. The sequenced part of the CDR3 DNA is TGTGCCAGCAGCCCCGACAACTATAATTCGCCC.

Comments on this clone: The genes are named according to mouse. The DNA ends 4 residues before the CDR3 does, and the rest of the CDR3 is filled in from the germline J gene. The same CDR3 can be traced to other DNA sequences in this sample. The rearrangement links TRBV13-3 to TRBJ2-7; a weak D match, TRBD1 (7 bases). The CDR3 sequence is 13 residues long. Germline V CDR1 and CDR2: NNHDY, SYVADS. CDR3 bases read: TGTGCCAGCAGTGATGGCAGGGGGGAT. Protein sequence: CASSDGRGD. The CDR3, in full, reads CASSDGRGDEQYF.

Notes on this clone: Given a much more abundant clone one base away, this may be a read error. The gene names given are mouse names. The observed sequence ends 4 residues before the CDR3 terminus, with the missing tail filled in from the germline J gene. The same CDR3 also results from other DNA sequences found in this sample. This chain connects TRBV13-1 to TRBJ2-2; 7 nucleotides match TRBD1. The V segment lost 3 bases and the J segment 2 bases; nucleotides outside the gene matches: 1. In germline, CDR1 is NSHNY, CDR2 SYGAGN. The CDR3 consists of 14 residues. The covered CDR3 bases are TGTGCCAGCAGTGGCAGGGGGAACACCGGG. It encodes CASSGRGNTG. The whole CDR3 protein is CASSGRGNTGQLYF.

This clone came up a few times. Mouse germline and gene names are used. The CDR3 end lies 4 residues beyond the end of the read and is filled in from the germline J gene. This chain joins TRBV13-3 and TRBJ2-3, with D maybe TRBD1 (6 bases). V lost 5 bases to trimming and J lost 0 bases, with 10 bases between them. This CDR3 contains 14 residues. Germline loops: CDR1 NNHDY, CDR2 SYVADS. The CDR3 sequence: CASRGQNSAETLYF. CDR3 DNA (partial): TGTGCCAGCAGAGGACAGAATAGTGCAGAA.

With regard to this clone: Gene names denote mouse genes. Sequencing ends 4 residues short of the CDR3 end; the germline J gene provides the rest. Distinct nucleotide sequences in the sample also encode this CDR3. V usage is TRBV13-1 and J usage is TRBJ1-1; D not certain. There are 12 residues in the CDR3. The germline gives CDR1 NSHNY, CDR2 SYGAGN. CDR3 bases read: TGTGCCAGCAGTGATGCAAGGACA. Its translation is CASSDART. The full CDR3 sequence reads CASSDARTEVFF.